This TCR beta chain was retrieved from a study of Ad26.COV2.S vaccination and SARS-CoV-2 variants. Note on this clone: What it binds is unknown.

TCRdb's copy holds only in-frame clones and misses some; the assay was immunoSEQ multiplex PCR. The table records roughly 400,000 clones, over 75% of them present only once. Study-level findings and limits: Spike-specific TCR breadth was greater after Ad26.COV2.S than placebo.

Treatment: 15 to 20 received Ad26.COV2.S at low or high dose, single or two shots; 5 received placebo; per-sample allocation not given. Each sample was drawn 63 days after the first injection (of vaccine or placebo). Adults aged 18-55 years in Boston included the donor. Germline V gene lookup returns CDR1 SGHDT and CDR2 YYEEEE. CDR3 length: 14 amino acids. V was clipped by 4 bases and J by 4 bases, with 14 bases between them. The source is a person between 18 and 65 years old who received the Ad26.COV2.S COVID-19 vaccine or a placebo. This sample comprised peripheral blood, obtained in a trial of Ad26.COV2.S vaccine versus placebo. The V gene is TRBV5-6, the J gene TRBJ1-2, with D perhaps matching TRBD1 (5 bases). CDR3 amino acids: CASSPNGGVYGYTF. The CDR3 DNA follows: TGTGCCAGCAGCCCTAATGGGGGGGTCTATGGCTACACCTTC.